These T cell receptor beta chains were read from a single sample in a study of T cells in localized non-small cell lung cancer. Sequencing was performed with immunoSEQ multiplex PCR; in TCRdb, only in-frame clones are kept and a portion is missing. The sample records about 70,000 clones, 85% to 90% being singletons. The sample consisted of peripheral blood, taken before any cancer treatment. The receptors derive from a male donor aged 60 or over with stage III squamous cell lung carcinoma. CDR3s include the opening cysteine and the closing phenylalanine or tryptophan. The D gene is left open where the match is weak. Only some rows state a clone size, as once, few, many or a class for expanded clones.

J: TRBJ1-2; D: -; size: few; V: TRBV30; DNA: TGTGCCTGGAGCGCTGGGGGGGGCGGCTACACCTTC; CDR3: CAWSAGGGGYTF
J: TRBJ1-2; D: -; size: -; V: TRBV29-1; DNA: TGCAGCGTTGGAAGAGGCGCGGGTGGCTACACCTTC; CDR3: CSVGRGAGGYTF
J: TRBJ2-7; D: -; size: -; V: TRBV12-5; DNA: TGTGCTAGTGCCCTCTACGAGCAGTACTTC; CDR3: CASALYEQYF
J: TRBJ1-1; D: TRBD1; size: -; V: TRBV5-1; DNA: TGCGCCAGCAGCTTGGAGGGACAGGGGAACACTGAAGCTTTCTTT; CDR3: CASSLEGQGNTEAFF
J: TRBJ1-5; D: -; size: -; V: TRBV6-5; DNA: TGTGCCAGCAGTTACTCGGGGGGGGCAGATACGCAGCATTTT; CDR3: CASSYSGGADTQHF
J: TRBJ2-7; D: -; size: -; V: TRBV11-2; DNA: TGTGCCAGCAGCTTAGATCTGGCGATGAGCTCCGAGCAGTACTTC; CDR3: CASSLDLAMSSEQYF
J: TRBJ2-5; D: -; size: -; V: TRBV7-2; DNA: TGTGCCAGCAGCTTAACATGGGCGGGGCAAGAGACCCAGTACTTC; CDR3: CASSLTWAGQETQYF
J: TRBJ1-2; D: TRBD1; size: -; V: TRBV13; DNA: TGTGCCAGCAGCTCTTCAACCGGGACAGGGGGTCGTTTGGGTGGCTACACCTTC; CDR3: CASSSSTGTGGRLGGYTF
J: TRBJ1-1; D: -; size: -; V: TRBV7-3; DNA: TGTGCCAGCAGCCAGACAGGGAACACTGAAGCTTTCTTT; CDR3: CASSQTGNTEAFF
J: TRBJ2-5; D: -; size: -; V: TRBV19; DNA: TGTGCCAGTAGTATAGGAGTCAGCCAAGAGACCCAGTACTTC; CDR3: CASSIGVSQETQYF
J: TRBJ2-7; D: TRBD1; size: -; V: TRBV7-3; DNA: TGTGCCAGCAGCTTATGGCCGACAGGGTCCTACGAGCAGTACTTC; CDR3: CASSLWPTGSYEQYF
J: TRBJ2-7; D: -; size: -; V: TRBV9; DNA: TGTGCCAGCAGCGAGACCGGGGGGCCCTACGAGCAGTACTTC; CDR3: CASSETGGPYEQYF
J: TRBJ2-5; D: TRBD2; size: -; V: TRBV30; DNA: TGTGCCTGGAGTCTGAACGGGAGGGAGACCCAGTACTTC; CDR3: CAWSLNGRETQYF
J: TRBJ2-3; D: -; size: -; V: TRBV7-9; DNA: TGTGCCAGCAGCCGACTCGGATCCGAGTCTACGCAGTATTTT; CDR3: CASSRLGSESTQYF
J: TRBJ1-3; D: -; size: -; V: TRBV6-5; DNA: TGTGCCAGCAGCTCAGGGGTAGTGGGAAACACCATATATTTT; CDR3: CASSSGVVGNTIYF
J: TRBJ2-5; D: -; size: -; V: TRBV6-5; DNA: TGTGCCATTCAGGAAGAGACCCAGTACTTC; CDR3: CAIQEETQYF
J: TRBJ2-1; D: -; size: once; V: TRBV29-1; DNA: TGCAGCGTTGTGGTGGCAGCTAATGAGCAGTTCTTC; CDR3: CSVVVAANEQFF
J: TRBJ2-5; D: TRBD2; size: -; V: TRBV7-2; DNA: TGTGCCAGCACCTCACAGATAGCGGGGGGGACCCAGTACTTC; CDR3: CASTSQIAGGTQYF
J: TRBJ1-6; D: -; size: -; V: TRBV9; DNA: TGTGCCAGCAGCCCGGCCGCGGAGGGAGTCGGATCACCCCTCCACTTT; CDR3: CASSPAAEGVGSPLHF
J: TRBJ1-4; D: -; size: few; V: TRBV2; DNA: TGTGCCACAAGGACAGCAACTAATGAAAAACTGTTTTTT; CDR3: CATRTATNEKLFF
J: TRBJ2-5; D: TRBD1; size: once; V: TRBV6-1; DNA: TGTGCCAGCAGTGACGGACAGGGGGCAGAGACCCAGTACTTC; CDR3: CASSDGQGAETQYF
J: TRBJ2-6; D: -; size: -; V: TRBV10-2; DNA: TGCGCCAGCAGTGAGCAGGGGTACGGCTCTGGGGCCAACGTCCTGACTTTC; CDR3: CASSEQGYGSGANVLTF
J: TRBJ1-2; D: -; size: -; V: TRBV2; DNA: TGTGCCAGCAATACCCCAACAGGGAACAGTGGCTACACCTTC; CDR3: CASNTPTGNSGYTF
J: TRBJ2-5; D: TRBD2; size: once; V: TRBV7-2; DNA: TGTGCCAGCCAACTAGCGGGGGGGGAAGAGACCCAGTACTTC; CDR3: CASQLAGGEETQYF
J: TRBJ1-4; D: TRBD1; size: -; V: TRBV5-6; DNA: TGTGCCAGCAGCTTAACCGGGGACAGGCAAGCCAATGAAAAACTGTTTTTT; CDR3: CASSLTGDRQANEKLFF
J: TRBJ2-3; D: -; size: -; V: TRBV5-1; DNA: TGCGCCAGCAGTTACTCGGACAGCAAGACAGATACGCAGTATTTT; CDR3: CASSYSDSKTDTQYF
J: TRBJ2-4; D: -; size: -; V: TRBV19; DNA: TGTGCCAGTAGTACCAGACAGGGGAGGGCTGGCATTCAGTACTTC; CDR3: CASSTRQGRAGIQYF
J: TRBJ1-6; D: -; size: -; V: TRBV6-1; DNA: TGTGCCAGCAGTGAAAAACCCCCGGCCGGAACCTATAATTCACCCCTCCACTTT; CDR3: CASSEKPPAGTYNSPLHF
J: TRBJ1-2; D: TRBD1; size: many; V: TRBV5-3; DNA: TGTGCCAGAAGCTTGGTGGGACAGGGGGACTATGGCTACACCTTC; CDR3: CARSLVGQGDYGYTF
J: TRBJ1-3; D: -; size: -; V: TRBV5-6; DNA: TGTGCCAGCACCCATACCCGCAGGGGAAACACCATATATTTT; CDR3: CASTHTRRGNTIYF
J: TRBJ2-7; D: -; size: -; V: TRBV5-4; DNA: TGTGCCAGCAGCTTTCCGGACAGTCCCGAGCAGTACTTC; CDR3: CASSFPDSPEQYF
J: TRBJ2-3; D: TRBD2; size: -; V: TRBV5-4; DNA: TGTGCCAGCAGCTCAGGACTAGTCCCAGATACGCAGTATTTT; CDR3: CASSSGLVPDTQYF
J: TRBJ2-3; D: TRBD1; size: -; V: TRBV6-5; DNA: TGTGCCAGCACTCGGACAGGGGGCTTCACAGATACGCAGTATTTT; CDR3: CASTRTGGFTDTQYF
J: TRBJ2-1; D: -; size: few; V: TRBV2; DNA: TGTGCCAGCAGTTTCCCCGGCCGGAATGAGCAGTTCTTC; CDR3: CASSFPGRNEQFF
J: TRBJ1-1; D: -; size: -; V: TRBV5-1; DNA: TGCGCCAGCAGCCCGAGAGAGGCGGACACTGAAGCTTTCTTT; CDR3: CASSPREADTEAFF
J: TRBJ2-2; D: TRBD1; size: -; V: TRBV6-5; DNA: TGTGCCAGCAGATGGACAGGGGGCGCTTCCGGGGAGCTGTTTTTT; CDR3: CASRWTGGASGELFF
J: TRBJ2-7; D: -; size: -; V: TRBV10-3; DNA: TGTGCCATCCGGGCAGGCGGCTCCTACGAGCAGTACTTC; CDR3: CAIRAGGSYEQYF
J: TRBJ2-7; D: -; size: -; V: TRBV4-3; DNA: TGCGCCAGCAGCCGCTTACACAGGGGAGGGGGCTACGAGCAGTACTTC; CDR3: CASSRLHRGGGYEQYF
J: TRBJ1-2; D: TRBD1; size: -; V: TRBV14; DNA: TGTGCCAGCAGCCGACGACAGGGGTTTTTTTTTGAGGGCTACACCTTC; CDR3: CASSRRQGFFFEGYTF